This T cell receptor (beta chain) is drawn from a study of CD8 T cells in ankylosing spondylitis. General study findings and limits: Researchers report that disease-linked clones proved CD8+ and relatively rare in peripheral blood.

TCRdb reprocessed the 5' RACE reads with MiXCR, giving one entry per CDR3 protein. The sample has around 160,000 distinct CDR3 sequences, roughly 10% seen once. V dropped 0 bases and J dropped 8 bases, with 11 bases sitting between them. This CDR3 is 13 amino acids long. Germline CDR1 reads DFQATT; CDR2 reads SNEGSKA (reference sequence). This clonotype appeared many times. The antigen is undetermined. This sequence originates from a male donor with ankylosing spondylitis or in good health (not recorded which). Sequencing was done on a sample of blood, either unsorted or a sorted T cell fraction (not recorded which). The rearrangement joins TRBV20-1 to TRBJ2-1, with unresolved D. DNA for the CDR3: TGCAGTGCTAGAGATTTCAGGTCGTATGAGCAGTTCTTC. Translated, it gives CSARDFRSYEQFF.